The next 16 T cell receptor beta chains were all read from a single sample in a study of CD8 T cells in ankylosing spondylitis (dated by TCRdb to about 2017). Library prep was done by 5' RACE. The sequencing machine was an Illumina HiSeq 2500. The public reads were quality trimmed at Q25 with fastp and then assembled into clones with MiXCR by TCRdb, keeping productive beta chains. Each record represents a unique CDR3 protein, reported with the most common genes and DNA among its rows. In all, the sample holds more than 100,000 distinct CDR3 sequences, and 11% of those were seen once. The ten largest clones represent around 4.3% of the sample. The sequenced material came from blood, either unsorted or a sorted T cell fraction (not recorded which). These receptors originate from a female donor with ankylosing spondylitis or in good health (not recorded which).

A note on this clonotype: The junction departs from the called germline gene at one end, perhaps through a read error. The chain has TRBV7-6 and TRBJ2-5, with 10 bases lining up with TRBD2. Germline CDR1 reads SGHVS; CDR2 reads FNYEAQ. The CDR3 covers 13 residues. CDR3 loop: CANSSSGSGTQYF. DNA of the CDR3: TGTGCCAACAGCTCTAGCGGGAGCGGGACCCAGTACTTC. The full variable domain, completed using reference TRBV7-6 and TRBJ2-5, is GAGVSQSPRYKVTKRGQDVALRCDPISGHVSLYWYRQALGQGPEFLTYFNYEAQQDKSGLPNDRFSAERPEGSISTLTIQRTEQRDSAMYRCANSSSGSGTQYFGPGTRLLVL.

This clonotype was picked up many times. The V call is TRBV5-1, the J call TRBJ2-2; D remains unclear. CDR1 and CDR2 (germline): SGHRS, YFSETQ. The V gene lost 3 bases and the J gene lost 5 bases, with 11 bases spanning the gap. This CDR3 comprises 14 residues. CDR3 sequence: CASSSQTHTGELFF. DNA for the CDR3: TGCGCCAGCAGCTCTCAAACCCATACCGGGGAGCTGTTTTTT.

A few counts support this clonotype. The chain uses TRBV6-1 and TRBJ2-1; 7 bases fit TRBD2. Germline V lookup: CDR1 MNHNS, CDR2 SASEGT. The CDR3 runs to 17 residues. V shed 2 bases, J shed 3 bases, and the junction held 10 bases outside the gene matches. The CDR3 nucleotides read TGTGCCAGCAGTGAATGGCGGGGGAATTCGATCTACAATGAGCAGTTCTTC. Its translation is CASSEWRGNSIYNEQFF.

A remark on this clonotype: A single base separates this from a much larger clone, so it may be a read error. CDR3: CASSSGEGRQPQHF. CDR3 coding DNA: TGTGCCAGCAGCTCCGGAGAGGGACGACAGCCCCAGCATTTT. V is TRBV7-2 and J is TRBJ1-5, with D perhaps TRBD1 (5 bases). Per the germline V gene, CDR1 is SGHTA and CDR2 is FQGNSA. This CDR3 has 14 amino acids. Trimming stripped 4 bases from V and 7 bases from J, with 14 bases between.

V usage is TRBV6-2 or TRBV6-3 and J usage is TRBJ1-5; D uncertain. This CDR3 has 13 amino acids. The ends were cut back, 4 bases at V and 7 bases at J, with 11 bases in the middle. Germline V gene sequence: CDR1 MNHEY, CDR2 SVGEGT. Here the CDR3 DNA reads TGTGCCAGCAGTTTCCTGATGGGACAGCCCCAGCATTTT. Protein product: CASSFLMGQPQHF.

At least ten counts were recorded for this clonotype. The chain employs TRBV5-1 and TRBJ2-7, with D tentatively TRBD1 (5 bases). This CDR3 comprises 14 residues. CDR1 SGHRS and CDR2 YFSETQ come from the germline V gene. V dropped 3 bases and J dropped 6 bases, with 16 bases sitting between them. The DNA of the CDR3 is TGCGCCAGCAGCTCGTCGACAGTCTCCGGCGAGCAGTACTTC. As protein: CASSSSTVSGEQYF.

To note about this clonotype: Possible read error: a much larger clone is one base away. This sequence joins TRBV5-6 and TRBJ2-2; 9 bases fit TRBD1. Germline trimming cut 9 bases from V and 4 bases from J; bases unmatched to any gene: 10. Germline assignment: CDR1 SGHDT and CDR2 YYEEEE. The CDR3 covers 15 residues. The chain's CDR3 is CANRAGTGFTGELFF. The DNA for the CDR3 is TGTGCCAACAGGGCCGGGACAGGGTTCACCGGGGAGCTGTTTTTT.

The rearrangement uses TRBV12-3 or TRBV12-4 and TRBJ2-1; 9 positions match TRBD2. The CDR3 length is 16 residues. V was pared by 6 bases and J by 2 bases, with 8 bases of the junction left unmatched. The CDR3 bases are TGTGCCAGCAGACCAAGACTAGCGGATGCCTACAATGAGCAGTTCTTC. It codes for CASRPRLADAYNEQFF.

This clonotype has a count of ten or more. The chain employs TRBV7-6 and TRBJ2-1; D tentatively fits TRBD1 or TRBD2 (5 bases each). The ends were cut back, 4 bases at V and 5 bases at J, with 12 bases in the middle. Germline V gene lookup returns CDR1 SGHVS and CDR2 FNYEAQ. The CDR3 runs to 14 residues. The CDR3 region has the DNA TGTGCCAGCAGCTACCTGGTGGGGGACAATGAGCAGTTCTTC. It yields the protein CASSYLVGDNEQFF.

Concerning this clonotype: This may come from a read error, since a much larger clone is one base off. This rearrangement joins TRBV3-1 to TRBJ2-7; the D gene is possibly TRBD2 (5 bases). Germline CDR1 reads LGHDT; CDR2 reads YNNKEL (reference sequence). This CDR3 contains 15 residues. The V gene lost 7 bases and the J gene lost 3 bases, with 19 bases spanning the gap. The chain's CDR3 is CASNHSGIRSYEQYF. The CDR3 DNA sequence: TGTGCCAGCAACCATTCCGGGATCCGGAGCTACGAGCAGTACTTC.

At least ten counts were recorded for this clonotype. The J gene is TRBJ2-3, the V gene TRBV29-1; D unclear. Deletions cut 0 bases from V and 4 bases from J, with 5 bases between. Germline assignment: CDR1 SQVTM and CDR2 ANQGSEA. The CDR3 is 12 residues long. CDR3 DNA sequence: TGCAGCGTTGAAGAAAGATCAGATACGCAGTATTTT. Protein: CSVEERSDTQYF.

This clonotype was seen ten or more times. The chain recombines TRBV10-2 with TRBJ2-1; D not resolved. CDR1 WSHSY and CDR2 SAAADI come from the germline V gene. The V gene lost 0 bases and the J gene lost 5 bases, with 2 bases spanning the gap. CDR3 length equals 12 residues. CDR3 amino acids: CASSESNNEQFF. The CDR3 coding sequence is TGCGCCAGCAGTGAGTCGAACAATGAGCAGTTCTTC.

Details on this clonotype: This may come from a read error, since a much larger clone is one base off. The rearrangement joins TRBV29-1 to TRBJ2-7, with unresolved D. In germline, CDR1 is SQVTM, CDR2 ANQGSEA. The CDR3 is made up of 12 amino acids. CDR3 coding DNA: TGCAGCGTTGAAGATACGGGCGACGAGCAGTCCTTC. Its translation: CSVEDTGDEQSF.

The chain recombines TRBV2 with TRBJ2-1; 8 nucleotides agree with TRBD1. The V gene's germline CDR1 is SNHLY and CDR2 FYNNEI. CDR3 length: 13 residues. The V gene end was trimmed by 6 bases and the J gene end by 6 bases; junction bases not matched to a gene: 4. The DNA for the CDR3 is TGTGCCAGCAGAGGGACAGGAATCAATGAGCAGTTCTTC. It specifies CASRGTGINEQFF.

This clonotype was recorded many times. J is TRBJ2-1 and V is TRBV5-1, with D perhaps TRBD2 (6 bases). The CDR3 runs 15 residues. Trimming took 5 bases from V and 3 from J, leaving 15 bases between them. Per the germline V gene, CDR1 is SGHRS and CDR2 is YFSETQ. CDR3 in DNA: TGCGCCAGCAGTCCCGCTCCGGGAGACTACAATGAGCAGTTCTTC. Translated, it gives CASSPAPGDYNEQFF.

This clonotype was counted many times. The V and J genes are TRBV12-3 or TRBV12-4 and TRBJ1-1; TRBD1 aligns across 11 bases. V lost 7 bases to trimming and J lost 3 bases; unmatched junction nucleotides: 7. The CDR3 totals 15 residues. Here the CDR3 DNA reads TGTGCCAGCATGGGCCCGGGACAGGGGGACACTGAAGCTTTCTTT. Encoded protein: CASMGPGQGDTEAFF.